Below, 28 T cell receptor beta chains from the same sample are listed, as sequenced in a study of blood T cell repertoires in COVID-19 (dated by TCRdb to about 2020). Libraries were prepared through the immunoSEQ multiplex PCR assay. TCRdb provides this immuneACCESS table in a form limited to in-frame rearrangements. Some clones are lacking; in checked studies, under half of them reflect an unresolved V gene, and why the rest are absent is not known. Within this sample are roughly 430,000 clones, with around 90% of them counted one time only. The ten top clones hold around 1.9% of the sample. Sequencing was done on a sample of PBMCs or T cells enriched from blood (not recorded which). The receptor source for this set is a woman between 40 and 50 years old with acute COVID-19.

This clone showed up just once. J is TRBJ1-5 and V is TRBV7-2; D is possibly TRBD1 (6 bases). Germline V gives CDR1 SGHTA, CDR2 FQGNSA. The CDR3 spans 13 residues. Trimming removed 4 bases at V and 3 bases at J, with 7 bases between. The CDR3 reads CASSWTVNQPQHF. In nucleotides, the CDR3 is TGTGCCAGCAGCTGGACAGTCAATCAGCCCCAGCATTTT.

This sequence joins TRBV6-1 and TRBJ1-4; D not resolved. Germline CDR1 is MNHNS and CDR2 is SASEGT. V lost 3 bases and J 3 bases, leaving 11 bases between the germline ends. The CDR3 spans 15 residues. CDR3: CASSETGMPNEKLFF. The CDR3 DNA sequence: TGTGCCAGCAGTGAGACGGGGATGCCTAATGAAAAACTGTTTTTT.

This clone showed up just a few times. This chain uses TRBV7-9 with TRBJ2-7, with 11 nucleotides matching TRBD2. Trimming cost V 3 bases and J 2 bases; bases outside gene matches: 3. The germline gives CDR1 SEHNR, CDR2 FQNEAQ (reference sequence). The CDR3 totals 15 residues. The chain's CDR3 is CASSLGTSGTYEQYF. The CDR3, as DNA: TGTGCCAGCAGCTTGGGGACTAGCGGCACCTACGAGCAGTACTTC.

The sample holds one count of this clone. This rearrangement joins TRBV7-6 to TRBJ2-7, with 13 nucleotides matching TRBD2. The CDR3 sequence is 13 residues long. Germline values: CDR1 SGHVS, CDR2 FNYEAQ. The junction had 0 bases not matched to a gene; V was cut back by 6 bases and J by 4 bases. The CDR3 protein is CASRLAGGYEQYF. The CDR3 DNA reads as TGTGCCAGCAGACTAGCGGGGGGGTACGAGCAGTACTTC.

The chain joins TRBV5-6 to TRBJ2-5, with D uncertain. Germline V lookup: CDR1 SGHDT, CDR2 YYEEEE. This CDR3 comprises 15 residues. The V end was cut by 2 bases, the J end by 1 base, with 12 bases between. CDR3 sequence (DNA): TGTGCCAGCAGCTTTCAACGGAGCGCCCAAGAGACCCAGTACTTC. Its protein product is CASSFQRSAQETQYF.

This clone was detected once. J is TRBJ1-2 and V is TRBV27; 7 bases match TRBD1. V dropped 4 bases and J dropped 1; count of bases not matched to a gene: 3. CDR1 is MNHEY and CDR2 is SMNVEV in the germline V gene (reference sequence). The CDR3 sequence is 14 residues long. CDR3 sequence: CASSSQGGNYGYTF. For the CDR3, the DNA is TGTGCCAGCAGTTCGCAGGGGGGTAACTATGGCTACACCTTC.

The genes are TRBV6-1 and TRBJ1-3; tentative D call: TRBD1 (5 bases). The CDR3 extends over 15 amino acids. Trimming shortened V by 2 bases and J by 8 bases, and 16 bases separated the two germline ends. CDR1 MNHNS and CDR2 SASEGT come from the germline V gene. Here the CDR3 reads CASSESGQGWDTIYF. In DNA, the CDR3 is TGTGCCAGCAGTGAATCAGGGCAGGGCTGGGACACCATATATTTT.

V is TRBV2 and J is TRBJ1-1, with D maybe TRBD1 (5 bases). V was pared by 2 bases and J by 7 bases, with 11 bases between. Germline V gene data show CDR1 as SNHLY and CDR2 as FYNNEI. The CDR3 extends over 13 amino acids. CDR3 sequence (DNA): TGTGCCAGCAGTGAAATCCCCAGGGTTGAAGCTTTCTTT. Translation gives CASSEIPRVEAFF.

CDR3 sequence (DNA): TGTGCCAGCATTCAGGGCCTTAACTATGGCTACACCTTC. Translating gives CASIQGLNYGYTF. J is TRBJ1-2 and V is TRBV5-5, with D perhaps matching TRBD1 (5 bases). V was pared by 6 bases and J by 1 base, with 10 bases between. Germline V lookup: CDR1 SGHKS, CDR2 YYEKEE (reference sequence). This CDR3 is built from 13 residues. Looking up the rest from reference TRBV5-5 and TRBJ1-2 gives the full variable domain: DAGVTQSPTHLIKTRGQQVTLRCSPISGHKSVSWYQQVLGQGPQFIFQYYEKEERGRGNFPDRFSARQFPNYSSELNVNALLLGDSALYLCASIQGLNYGYTFGSGTRLTVV.

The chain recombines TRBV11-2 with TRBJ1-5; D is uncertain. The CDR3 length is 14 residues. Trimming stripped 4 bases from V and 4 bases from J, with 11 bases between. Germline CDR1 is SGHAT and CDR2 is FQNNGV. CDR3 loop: CASSSEVANQPQHF. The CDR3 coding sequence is TGTGCCAGCAGCTCGGAAGTAGCAAATCAGCCCCAGCATTTT.

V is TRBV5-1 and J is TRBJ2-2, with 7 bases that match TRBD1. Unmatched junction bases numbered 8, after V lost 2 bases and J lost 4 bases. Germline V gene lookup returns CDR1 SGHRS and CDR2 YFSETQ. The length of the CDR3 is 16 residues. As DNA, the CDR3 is TGCGCCAGCAGCTTCGATCGACAGGGTGCCACCGGGGAGCTGTTTTTT. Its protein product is CASSFDRQGATGELFF.

The CDR3 reads CSAVQGAVGEAFF. CDR3 DNA sequence: TGCAGCGCAGTTCAGGGGGCAGTAGGTGAAGCTTTCTTT. The rearrangement uses TRBV29-1 and TRBJ1-1; TRBD1 matches 8 bases. CDR3 length equals 13 residues. After removal of 7 bases from V and 7 bases from J, the junction contained 11 bases not matched to a gene. Germline CDR1 is SQVTM and CDR2 is ANQGSEA.

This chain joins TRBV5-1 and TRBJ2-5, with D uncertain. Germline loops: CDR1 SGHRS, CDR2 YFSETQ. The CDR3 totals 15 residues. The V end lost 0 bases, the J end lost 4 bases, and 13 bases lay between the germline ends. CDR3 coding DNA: TGCGCCAGCAGCTTGGGGCAGCTAGTTCGAGAGACCCAGTACTTC. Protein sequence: CASSLGQLVRETQYF. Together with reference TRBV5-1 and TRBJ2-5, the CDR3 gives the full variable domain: KAGVTQTPRYLIKTRGQQVTLSCSPISGHRSVSWYQQTPGQGLQFLFEYFSETQRNKGNFPGRFSGRQFSNSRSEMNVSTLELGDSALYLCASSLGQLVRETQYFGPGTRLLVL.

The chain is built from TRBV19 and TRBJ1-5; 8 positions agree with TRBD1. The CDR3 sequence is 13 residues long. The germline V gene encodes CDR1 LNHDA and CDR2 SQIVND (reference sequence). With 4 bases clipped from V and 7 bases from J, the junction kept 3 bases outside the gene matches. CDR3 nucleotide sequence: TGTGCCAGTAGTACAGGGGGCGGGCAGCCCCAGCATTTT. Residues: CASSTGGGQPQHF.

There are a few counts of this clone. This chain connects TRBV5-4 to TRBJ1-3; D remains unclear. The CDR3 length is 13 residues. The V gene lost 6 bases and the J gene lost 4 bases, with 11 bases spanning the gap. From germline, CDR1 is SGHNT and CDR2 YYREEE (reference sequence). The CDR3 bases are TGTGCCAGCACCCTCAATCGGGGAAACACCATATATTTT. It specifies CASTLNRGNTIYF. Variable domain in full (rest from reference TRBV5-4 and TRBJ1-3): ETGVTQSPTHLIKTRGQQVTLRCSSQSGHNTVSWYQQALGQGPQFIFQYYREEENGRGNFPPRFSGLQFPNYSSELNVNALELDDSALYLCASTLNRGNTIYFGEGSWLTVV.

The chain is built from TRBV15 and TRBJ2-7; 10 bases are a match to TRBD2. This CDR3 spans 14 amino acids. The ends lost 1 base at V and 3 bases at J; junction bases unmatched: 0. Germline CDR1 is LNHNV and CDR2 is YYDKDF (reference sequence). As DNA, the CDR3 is TGTGCCACCAGCAGAGGGACTAGCGGCTACGAGCAGTACTTC. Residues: CATSRGTSGYEQYF.

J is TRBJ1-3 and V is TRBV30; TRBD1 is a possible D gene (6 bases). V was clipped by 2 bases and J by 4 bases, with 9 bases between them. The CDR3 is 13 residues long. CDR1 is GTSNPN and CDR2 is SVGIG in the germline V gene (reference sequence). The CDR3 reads CAWSPGAGNTIYF. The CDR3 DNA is TGTGCCTGGAGTCCAGGGGCCGGAAACACCATATATTTT.

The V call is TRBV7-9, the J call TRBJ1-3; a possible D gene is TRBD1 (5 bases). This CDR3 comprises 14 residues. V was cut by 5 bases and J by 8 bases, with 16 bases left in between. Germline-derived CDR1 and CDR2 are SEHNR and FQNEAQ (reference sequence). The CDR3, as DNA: TGTGCCAGCAGCGCAGGGTCCCGGGTAGACACCATATATTTT. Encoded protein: CASSAGSRVDTIYF. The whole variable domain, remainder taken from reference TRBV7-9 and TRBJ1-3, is DTGVSQNPRHKITKRGQNVTFRCDPISEHNRLYWYRQTLGQGPEFLTYFQNEAQLEKSRLLSDRFSAERPKGSFSTLEIQRTEQGDSAMYLCASSAGSRVDTIYFGEGSWLTVV.

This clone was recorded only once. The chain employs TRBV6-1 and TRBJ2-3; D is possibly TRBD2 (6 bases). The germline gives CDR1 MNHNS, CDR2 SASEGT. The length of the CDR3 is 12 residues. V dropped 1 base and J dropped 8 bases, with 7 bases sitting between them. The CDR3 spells CASSEVEGTQYF. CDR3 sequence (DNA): TGTGCCAGCAGTGAAGTGGAGGGTACGCAGTATTTT.

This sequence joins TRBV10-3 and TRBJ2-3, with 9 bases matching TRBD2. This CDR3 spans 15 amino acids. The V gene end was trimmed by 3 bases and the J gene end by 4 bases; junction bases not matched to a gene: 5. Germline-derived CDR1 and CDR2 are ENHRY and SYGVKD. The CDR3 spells CAISEGAGGPDTQYF. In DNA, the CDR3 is TGTGCCATCAGTGAAGGAGCGGGGGGCCCAGATACGCAGTATTTT.

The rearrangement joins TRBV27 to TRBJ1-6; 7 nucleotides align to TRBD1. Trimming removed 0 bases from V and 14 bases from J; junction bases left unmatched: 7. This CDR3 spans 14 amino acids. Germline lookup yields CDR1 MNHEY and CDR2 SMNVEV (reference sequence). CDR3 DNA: TGTGCCAGCAGTTTATCAGGGGGCGGAACGGCCCTCCACTTT. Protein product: CASSLSGGGTALHF.

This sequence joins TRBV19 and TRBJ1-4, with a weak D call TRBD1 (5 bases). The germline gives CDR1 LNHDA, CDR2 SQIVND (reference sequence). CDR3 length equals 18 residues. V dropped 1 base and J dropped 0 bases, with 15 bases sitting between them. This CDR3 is CASSIANSGGPTNEKLFF. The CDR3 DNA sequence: TGTGCCAGTAGTATAGCCAATTCGGGGGGACCAACTAATGAAAAACTGTTTTTT.

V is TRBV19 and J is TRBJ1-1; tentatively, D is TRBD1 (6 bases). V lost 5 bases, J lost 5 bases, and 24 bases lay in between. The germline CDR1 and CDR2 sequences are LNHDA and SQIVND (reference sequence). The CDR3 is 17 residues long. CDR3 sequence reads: CASSAPGQWDAWTEAFF. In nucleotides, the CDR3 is TGTGCCAGTAGTGCTCCGGGACAATGGGACGCTTGGACTGAAGCTTTCTTT.

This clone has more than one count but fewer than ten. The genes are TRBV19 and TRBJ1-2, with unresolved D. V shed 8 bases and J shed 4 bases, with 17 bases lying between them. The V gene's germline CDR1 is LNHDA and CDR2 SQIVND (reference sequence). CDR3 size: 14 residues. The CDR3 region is CASAIGLSGYGYTF. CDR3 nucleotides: TGTGCCAGTGCGATCGGCCTTAGCGGCTATGGCTACACCTTC.

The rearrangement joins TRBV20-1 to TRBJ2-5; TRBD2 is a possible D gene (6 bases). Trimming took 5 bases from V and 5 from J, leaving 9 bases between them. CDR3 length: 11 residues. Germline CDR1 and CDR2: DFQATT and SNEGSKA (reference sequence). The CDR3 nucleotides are TGCAGTGCTGGGACTTGGGAGACCCAGTACTTC. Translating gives CSAGTWETQYF.

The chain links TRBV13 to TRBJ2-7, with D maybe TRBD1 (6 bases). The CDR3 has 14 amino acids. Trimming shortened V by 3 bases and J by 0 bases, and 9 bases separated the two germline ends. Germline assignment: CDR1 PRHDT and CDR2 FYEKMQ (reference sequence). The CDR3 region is CASSFGRGSYEQYF. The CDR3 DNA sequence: TGTGCCAGCAGCTTCGGCAGGGGCTCCTACGAGCAGTACTTC.

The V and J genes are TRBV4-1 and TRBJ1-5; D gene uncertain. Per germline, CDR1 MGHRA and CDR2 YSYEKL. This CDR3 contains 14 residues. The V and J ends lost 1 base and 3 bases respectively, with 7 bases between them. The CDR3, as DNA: TGCGCCAGCAGCCAAGGGCAGGCCAATCAGCCCCAGCATTTT. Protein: CASSQGQANQPQHF.

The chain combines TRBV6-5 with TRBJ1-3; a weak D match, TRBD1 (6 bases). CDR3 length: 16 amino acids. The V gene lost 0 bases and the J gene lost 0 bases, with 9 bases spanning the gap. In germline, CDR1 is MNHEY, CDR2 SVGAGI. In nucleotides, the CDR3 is TGTGCCAGCAGTTACTCGGGACACAGCTCTGGAAACACCATATATTTT. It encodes CASSYSGHSSGNTIYF.